Below are 13 T cell receptor beta chains sequenced from a single sample in a study of Graves' ophthalmopathy and Graves' hyperthyroidism. Amplified TCR beta CDR3 regions were obtained using RNA transcripts as template. An opening RT-PCR round employed HTBI primers and preceded a second-round multiplex PCR. TCRdb fed the multiplex PCR reads into MiXCR, producing one record per CDR3 protein. The sample holds more than 1,000,000 distinct CDR3 sequences, 35% to 40% seen once. The sequencing sample was made of peripheral blood or thyroid tissue (not recorded which). The source of these receptors is an adult man with Graves' hyperthyroidism.

In its sample, this clonotype was seen many times. The chain employs TRBV7-9 and TRBJ1-1; TRBD1 is a possible D gene (6 bases). The germline CDR1 and CDR2 sequences are SEHNR and FQNEAQ (reference sequence). Trimming left V 3 bases short and J 4 bases short, with 15 bases between. This CDR3 is built from 15 residues. The CDR3 DNA sequence: TGTGCCAGCAGCTTTAGTGGGGGGCGGACCACTGAAGCTTTCTTT. This encodes CASSFSGGRTTEAFF.

This sequence joins TRBV14 and TRBJ2-7; the D call may be TRBD1 or TRBD2 (5 bases each). The CDR3 has 14 amino acids. Trimming left V 8 bases short and J 4 bases short, with 18 bases between. CDR1 SGHDN and CDR2 FVKESK come from the germline V gene. The CDR3 loop is CASSVGPGRYEQYF. The CDR3 nucleotides read TGTGCCAGCTCAGTCGGCCCGGGGCGGTACGAGCAGTACTTC. The complete variable domain, with remaining parts taken from reference TRBV14 and TRBJ2-7, reads EAGVTQFPSHSVIEKGQTVTLRCDPISGHDNLYWYRRVMGKEIKFLLHFVKESKQDESGMPNNRFLAERTGGTYSTLKVQPAELEDSGVYFCASSVGPGRYEQYFGPGTRLTVT.

This sequence joins TRBV29-1 and TRBJ2-7, with a tentative D call TRBD1 (6 bases). V was shortened by 5 bases and J by 0 bases, with 14 bases between the two germline ends. Germline V gene lookup returns CDR1 SQVTM and CDR2 ANQGSEA. The CDR3 consists of 14 residues. This chain's CDR3 is CSVIRGISSYEQYF. The DNA for the CDR3 is TGCAGCGTTATCAGGGGAATTAGCTCCTACGAGCAGTACTTC.

This chain links TRBV6-1 with TRBJ2-7; no clear D. This CDR3 spans 12 amino acids. The V end was cut by 11 bases, the J end by 3 bases, with 14 bases between. The germline V gene has CDR1 MNHNS and CDR2 SASEGT. CDR3 sequence: CAASLRSYEQYF. The CDR3 DNA follows: TGTGCCGCTTCGTTGAGGAGCTACGAGCAGTACTTC.

This clonotype was observed a few times. This sequence joins TRBV7-9 and TRBJ1-3; D may be TRBD1 (5 bases). CDR3 length: 15 amino acids. V was shortened by 0 bases and J by 7 bases, with 13 bases between the two germline ends. Germline values: CDR1 SEHNR, CDR2 FQNEAQ (reference sequence). The CDR3 region is CASSLALGALNTIYF. CDR3 nucleotides: TGTGCCAGCAGCTTAGCGCTCGGGGCTCTGAACACCATATATTTT.

This clonotype has a count of ten or more. The chain has TRBV9 and TRBJ1-6, with unresolved D. Trimming shortened V by 0 bases and J by 10 bases, and 11 bases separated the two germline ends. Germline values: CDR1 SGDLS, CDR2 YYNGEE. CDR3 size: 14 residues. This CDR3 reads CASSVEAGRSPLHF. DNA for the CDR3: TGTGCCAGCAGCGTAGAGGCGGGAAGATCACCCCTCCACTTT.

CDR3 DNA sequence: TGCGCCAGCAGTCCGGAAGCGAACACTGAAGCTTTCTTT. It codes for CASSPEANTEAFF. V and J are TRBV5-1 and TRBJ1-1; D gene uncertain. There are 13 residues in the CDR3. V dropped 5 bases and J dropped 1 base, with 9 bases sitting between them. Looked up from germline, CDR1 is SGHRS and CDR2 is YFSETQ.

The chain uses TRBV29-1 and TRBJ1-6, with 11 positions matching TRBD1. The V and J ends lost 7 bases and 7 bases, in that order; junction bases with no gene match: 6. Germline-derived CDR1 and CDR2 are SQVTM and ANQGSEA. This CDR3 region has 14 residues. The CDR3: CSAKGQGANSPLHF. CDR3 DNA: TGCAGCGCCAAAGGACAGGGGGCGAATTCACCCCTCCACTTT. The whole variable domain, remainder taken from reference TRBV29-1 and TRBJ1-6, is SAVISQKPSRDICQRGTSLTIQCQVDSQVTMMFWYRQQPGQSLTLIATANQGSEATYESGFVIDKFPISRPNLTFSTLTVSNMSPEDSSIYLCSAKGQGANSPLHFGNGTRLTVT.

This clonotype was recorded once. The J gene is TRBJ1-6, the V gene TRBV2, with D possibly matching TRBD1 (6 bases). Germline CDR1 reads SNHLY; CDR2 reads FYNNEI. The CDR3 extends over 14 amino acids. Trimming took 5 bases from V and 5 from J, leaving 10 bases between them. CDR3 region: CASSRNRDNSPLHF. DNA of the CDR3: TGTGCCAGCAGTAGGAACAGGGATAATTCACCCCTCCACTTT. The whole variable domain, remainder taken from reference TRBV2 and TRBJ1-6, is EPEVTQTPSHQVTQMGQEVILRCVPISNHLYFYWYRQILGQKVEFLVSFYNNEISEKSEIFDDQFSVERPDGSNFTLKIRSTKLEDSAMYFCASSRNRDNSPLHFGNGTRLTVT.

In its sample, this clonotype was seen many times. This chain links TRBV20-1 with TRBJ2-2; TRBD1 agrees at 7 bases. CDR1 and CDR2 (germline): DFQATT, SNEGSKA (reference sequence). The CDR3 covers 13 residues. The V gene end was trimmed by 2 bases and the J gene end by 5 bases; junction bases not matched to a gene: 2. DNA for the CDR3: TGCAGTGCTAGAAGCAGGGGGACCGGGGAGCTGTTTTTT. Translated, it gives CSARSRGTGELFF.

The chain uses TRBV30 and TRBJ1-2, with D hard to call. CDR1 and CDR2 from the germline V gene are GTSNPN and SVGIG (reference sequence). The CDR3 has 16 amino acids. With 4 bases removed from V and 8 bases from J, the gap between germline ends came to 26 bases. The CDR3 reads CAWTLGQRTGMLGYTF. DNA of the CDR3: TGTGCCTGGACCCTCGGGCAGCGAACTGGGATGTTGGGCTACACCTTC. Full variable domain (outside the CDR3, taken from reference TRBV30 and TRBJ1-2): SQTIHQWPATLVQPVGSPLSLECTVEGTSNPNLYWYRQAAGRGLQLLFYSVGIGQISSEVPQNLSASRPQDRQFILSSKKLLLSDSGFYLCAWTLGQRTGMLGYTFGSGTRLTVV.

There are many counts of this clonotype. The chain employs TRBV25-1 and TRBJ2-7, with D maybe TRBD1 (6 bases). The CDR3 is 13 residues long. CDR1 and CDR2 (germline): MGHDK, SYGVNS. V lost 4 bases and J lost 0, with 7 bases in between. This CDR3 reads CASSGTVSYEQYF. DNA of the CDR3: TGTGCCAGCAGTGGGACAGTCTCCTACGAGCAGTACTTC.

This clonotype has just a few counts. CDR3: CASSLRRDTSYEQYF. The CDR3 DNA is TGTGCCAGCAGCTTAAGACGGGACACCTCCTACGAGCAGTACTTC. The chain combines TRBV7-2 with TRBJ2-7, with a possible D match to TRBD1 (6 bases). Trimming cost V 2 bases and J 0 bases, with 11 bases left between them. CDR1 is SGHTA, CDR2 FQGNSA, per germline. The CDR3 extends over 15 amino acids.